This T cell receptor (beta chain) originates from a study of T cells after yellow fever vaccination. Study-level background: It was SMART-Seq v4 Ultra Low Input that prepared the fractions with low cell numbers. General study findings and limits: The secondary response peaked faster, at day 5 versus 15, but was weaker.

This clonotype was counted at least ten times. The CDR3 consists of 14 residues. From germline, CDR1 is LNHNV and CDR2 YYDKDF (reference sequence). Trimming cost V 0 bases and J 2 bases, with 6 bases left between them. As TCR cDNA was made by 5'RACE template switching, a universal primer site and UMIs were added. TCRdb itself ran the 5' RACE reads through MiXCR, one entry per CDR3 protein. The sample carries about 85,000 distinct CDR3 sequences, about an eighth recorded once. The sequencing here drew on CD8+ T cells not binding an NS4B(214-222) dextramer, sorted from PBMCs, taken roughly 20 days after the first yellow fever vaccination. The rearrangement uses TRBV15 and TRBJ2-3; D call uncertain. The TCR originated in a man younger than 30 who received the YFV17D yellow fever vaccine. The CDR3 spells CATSREASTDTQYF. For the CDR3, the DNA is TGTGCCACCAGCAGAGAGGCTTCCACAGATACGCAGTATTTT.